The 28 T cell receptor beta chains listed next were all sequenced from one sample in a study of metastatic and nonmetastatic thyroid tumors. TCRdb reprocessed the PCR reads via MiXCR. Here the sample spans 27,000 or so clones, roughly 15% being singletons. No treatment of any kind had been given to any patient before thyroid surgery. The material sequenced was blood. The receptors stem from a male donor with papillary thyroid cancer or a benign thyroid nodule (not recorded which). Some clones in this sample may be carry-over from other donors' samples.

By its share, this clone is medium-sized. This chain joins TRBV6-1 and TRBJ2-7; 12 nucleotides line up with TRBD1. V dropped 5 bases and J dropped 5; count of bases not matched to a gene: 10. The CDR3 covers 16 residues. CDR1 and CDR2 from the germline V gene are MNHNS and SASEGT. CDR3 in DNA: TGTGCCAGCAGTATAGGAGGGGGGACAGGGGGCGACGAGCAGTACTTC. Translating gives CASSIGGGTGGDEQYF.

This clone was observed at least ten times. The chain has TRBV5-1 and TRBJ2-7, with D possibly TRBD2 on 6 matching bases. V was pared by 1 base and J by 5 bases, with 10 bases between. Germline V CDR1 and CDR2: SGHRS, YFSETQ. This CDR3 region has 13 residues. In DNA, the CDR3 is TGCGCCAGCAGCTTGCCGGCTAGCGACGAGCAGTACTTC. Its protein product is CASSLPASDEQYF.

This clone is labeled medium-sized. This chain uses TRBV6-5 with TRBJ1-6, with D possibly TRBD1 on 5 matching bases. The germline V gene encodes CDR1 MNHEY and CDR2 SVGAGI. The CDR3 runs 18 residues. V was trimmed by 1 base and J by 0 bases, leaving 13 bases between them. For the CDR3, the DNA is TGTGCCAGCAGTTACTATCACAGGCCGAGCTCCTATAATTCACCCCTCCACTTT. It is translated as CASSYYHRPSSYNSPLHF.

This clone was counted ten times or more. This chain uses TRBV20-1 with TRBJ2-1, with 7 bases fitting TRBD2. V shed 4 bases and J 0 bases; nucleotides not matched to a gene: 0. This CDR3 comprises 13 residues. The germline V gene encodes CDR1 DFQATT and CDR2 SNEGSKA (reference sequence). Written as DNA, the CDR3 is TGCAGTGCTATAGCGGGCTCCTACAATGAGCAGTTCTTC. Translation: CSAIAGSYNEQFF.

In regard to this clone: A much larger clone is a single base away; this may be a read error. The chain employs TRBV25-1 and TRBJ1-4, with a possible D match to TRBD1 (5 bases). Germline assignment: CDR1 MGHDK and CDR2 SYGVNS. The ends were cut back, 7 bases at V and 10 bases at J, with 28 bases in the middle. The CDR3 is 17 residues long. The CDR3 DNA is TGTGCCAGCAATTGTCCCATAGGACATGGCCTGAGGGGAAAACTGTTTTTT. Protein product: CASNCPIGHGLRGKLFF.

This clone counts as medium-sized. The CDR3 nucleotides read TGTGCCAGCAGGGGGTTCGCCGGGGATTCGAATTCACCCCTCCACTTT. It codes for CASRGFAGDSNSPLHF. The chain employs TRBV6-1 and TRBJ1-6, with D uncertain. Germline V gene sequence: CDR1 MNHNS, CDR2 SASEGT. The CDR3 has 16 residues. Trimming shortened V by 6 bases and J by 7 bases, and 19 bases separated the two germline ends.

At least ten counts were recorded for this clone. V usage is TRBV6-6 and J usage is TRBJ1-1; D possibly corresponds to TRBD1 (6 bases). V was cut by 0 bases and J by 5 bases, with 10 bases left in between. Germline V gene data show CDR1 as MNHNY and CDR2 as SVGAGI (reference sequence). The CDR3 is 14 residues long. CDR3 in DNA: TGTGCCAGCAGTTACTCGAATAGGGGGACTGAAGCTTTCTTT. Protein sequence: CASSYSNRGTEAFF.

This clone was seen more than once but under ten times. The J gene is TRBJ2-3, the V gene TRBV6-2 or TRBV6-3; the match to TRBD1 covers 9 bases. Trimming took 5 bases from V and 4 from J; bases not matched to a gene: 7. The CDR3 spans 15 residues. Germline V gene data show CDR1 as MNHEY and CDR2 as SVGEGT. The CDR3 nucleotides are TGTGCCAGCAGTGCTGGACAGGGGAACCCAGATACGCAGTATTTT. This translates into CASSAGQGNPDTQYF.

This clone was recorded many times. V gene TRBV5-1 combines with J gene TRBJ2-5, with 8 positions matching TRBD1. Germline loops: CDR1 SGHRS, CDR2 YFSETQ. The CDR3 covers 16 residues. V lost 0 bases to trimming and J lost 4 bases; unmatched junction nucleotides: 8. DNA for the CDR3: TGCGCCAGCAGCTTGGCCCTGAAGACAGGGGCAGAGACCCAGTACTTC. Translating gives CASSLALKTGAETQYF.

This clone has at least ten counts. This rearrangement joins TRBV6-8 to TRBJ2-3; 7 bases agree with TRBD2. The CDR3 loop spans 19 amino acids. Losses at the gene ends were 3 bases for V and 5 bases for J; bases not matched to a gene: 20. Germline V CDR1 and CDR2: MNHGY, SAAAGT. CDR3 loop: CASSYYPAWGGIGRDTQYF. The CDR3 region has the DNA TGTGCCAGCAGTTATTACCCGGCGTGGGGAGGGATAGGGCGAGATACGCAGTATTTT.

The chain is built from TRBV29-1 and TRBJ2-7; TRBD2 aligns across 7 bases. The germline gives CDR1 SQVTM, CDR2 ANQGSEA. The CDR3 is made up of 12 amino acids. The J segment lost 2 bases and the V segment lost 8 bases, leaving 6 bases of the junction unmatched. The CDR3 spells CSMTSPTYEQYF. As DNA, the CDR3 is TGCAGCATGACTAGCCCGACCTACGAGCAGTACTTC.

This clone appeared a single time. The chain recombines TRBV11-3 with TRBJ1-1; D ambiguous. Per the germline V gene, CDR1 is SGHNT and CDR2 is YENEEA. Trimming shortened V by 1 base and J by 11 bases, and 11 bases separated the two germline ends. CDR3 size: 12 residues. The CDR3 DNA reads as TGTGCCAGCAGCTTAGGGGGAACGACTGCTTTCTTT. Protein: CASSLGGTTAFF.

This clone was observed many times. This chain links TRBV27 with TRBJ1-2; D may be TRBD1 (5 bases). The CDR3 spans 13 residues. V was cut by 5 bases and J by 9 bases, with 16 bases left in between. CDR1 is MNHEY and CDR2 is SMNVEV in the germline V gene (reference sequence). Written as DNA, the CDR3 is TGTGCCAGCAGTCCCTATCAGGGAGGCAGCTACACCTTC. Protein sequence: CASSPYQGGSYTF.

A remark on this clone: The CDR3 ends on some other residue instead of the conserved phenylalanine or tryptophan, so this is likely a read error. Because the CDR3's place on the DNA is in doubt, the DNA is left out and the CDR3 is given as listed by TCRdb. The J gene is TRBJ2-1, the V gene TRBV11-2; whether TRBD1, the table's D call, matches the DNA was not checked. 13 amino acids form the CDR3, both terminal residues included. Germline V lookup: CDR1 SGHAT, CDR2 FQNNGV. The CDR3 region is CTSSLPGPHGRFL.

The rearrangement joins TRBV5-8 to TRBJ1-1; unclear D gene. Germline CDR1 is SGHTS and CDR2 is YDEGEE. Trimming removed 2 bases from V and 5 bases from J, with 13 bases in between. CDR3 length equals 14 residues. CDR3 coding DNA: TGTGCCAGCAGCTTAGGGCGCTTGCGAACTGAAGCTTTCTTT. It is translated as CASSLGRLRTEAFF.

This clone was detected many times. V is TRBV19 and J is TRBJ1-2; TRBD1 aligns across 7 bases. V trimming: 10 bases; J trimming: 5 bases; junction bases outside the gene matches: 13. This CDR3 has 14 residues. Germline lookup yields CDR1 LNHDA and CDR2 SQIVND (reference sequence). For the CDR3, the DNA is TGTGCCACCCGACTCAGACAGGGAGAGTATGGCTACACCTTC. Translated: CATRLRQGEYGYTF.

This clone was recorded at least ten times. The rearrangement links TRBV30 to TRBJ2-7; 14 bases are a match to TRBD2. The CDR3 is 16 amino acids. Germline CDR1 reads GTSNPN; CDR2 reads SVGIG (reference sequence). The J segment lost 2 bases and the V segment lost 3 bases, leaving 6 bases of the junction unmatched. CDR3 bases: TGTGCCTGGAGGGCACAGGGACTAGCGGGAGCCTACGAGCAGTACTTC. It encodes CAWRAQGLAGAYEQYF.

The chain employs TRBV18 and TRBJ2-7; 8 bases are shared with TRBD2. J gave up 5 bases and V 6 bases, and 12 bases lay outside the gene matches. Germline V lookup: CDR1 KGHSH, CDR2 LQKENI. This CDR3 is 15 amino acids long. Here the CDR3 reads CASSPGLASIHEQYF. For the CDR3, the DNA is TGTGCCAGCTCCCCTGGACTAGCTTCTATCCACGAGCAGTACTTC.

This clone was observed a handful of times. The chain has TRBV10-2 and TRBJ2-1, with D possibly matching TRBD2 (5 bases). Trimming left V 3 bases short and J 7 bases short, with 13 bases between. This CDR3 contains 14 residues. CDR1 and CDR2 from the germline V gene are WSHSY and SAAADI. The CDR3 DNA sequence: TGCGCCAGCAGTGAAACGGCGGGCCCGAATGAGCAGTTCTTC. The encoded protein is CASSETAGPNEQFF.

This clone has at least ten counts. The chain combines TRBV12-3 or TRBV12-4 with TRBJ1-2; no firm D call. The CDR3 totals 13 residues. The ends were cut back, 8 bases at V and 3 bases at J, with 13 bases in the middle. CDR3 loop: CASGQGSYYGYTF. The CDR3 nucleotides are TGTGCCAGCGGCCAAGGCTCCTACTATGGCTACACCTTC.

Many counts were recorded for this clone. The chain uses TRBV5-4 and TRBJ2-3; 9 bases fit TRBD2. Trimming cost V 4 bases and J 1 base; bases outside gene matches: 4. Per germline, CDR1 SGHNT and CDR2 YYREEE (reference sequence). CDR3 length: 15 residues. Here the CDR3 reads CASSHRTSGTDTQYF. For the CDR3, the DNA is TGTGCCAGCAGCCACAGGACTAGCGGCACAGATACGCAGTATTTT. The full variable domain, with the rest looked up from reference TRBV5-4 and TRBJ2-3, is ETGVTQSPTHLIKTRGQQVTLRCSSQSGHNTVSWYQQALGQGPQFIFQYYREEENGRGNFPPRFSGLQFPNYSSELNVNALELDDSALYLCASSHRTSGTDTQYFGPGTRLTVL.

This clone was seen at least ten times. Its ends do not fully match the called genes, so a read error is possible. The V and J genes are TRBV7-7 and TRBJ2-3; 16 positions match TRBD2. The length of the CDR3 is 16 residues. Germline V gene lookup returns CDR1 SSHAT and CDR2 FNYEAQ (reference sequence). The CDR3 sequence: CASSPGTSGRADTQYF. CDR3 sequence (DNA): TGTGCTAGCAGCCCAGGGACTAGCGGGAGGGCAGATACGCAGTATTTT. The full variable domain, with the rest looked up from reference TRBV7-7 and TRBJ2-3, is GAGVSQSPRYKVTKRGQDVTLRCDPISSHATLYWYQQALGQGPEFLTYFNYEAQPDKSGLPSDRFSAERPEGSISTLTIQRTEQRDSAMYRCASSPGTSGRADTQYFGPGTRLTVL.

The rearrangement uses TRBV2 and TRBJ1-6, with D perhaps matching TRBD1 (5 bases). CDR1 is SNHLY and CDR2 is FYNNEI in the germline V gene. V was trimmed by 6 bases and J by 7 bases, leaving 16 bases between them. The CDR3 loop spans 15 amino acids. The CDR3 sequence is CASRRTDRANSPLHF. The CDR3 DNA reads TGTGCCAGCAGGCGAACCGACAGAGCCAATTCACCCCTCCACTTT.

This clone was counted at least ten times. This chain connects TRBV30 to TRBJ1-5; no reliable D call. The V end was cut by 4 bases, the J end by 4 bases, with 11 bases between. Germline CDR1 GTSNPN, CDR2 SVGIG (reference sequence). CDR3 size: 13 residues. The CDR3 DNA follows: TGTGCCTGGAATCGGGAGGCAAATCAGCCCCAGCATTTT. Its protein product is CAWNREANQPQHF.

This clone has at least ten counts. The chain joins TRBV30 to TRBJ2-7; D tentatively fits TRBD1 or TRBD2 (5 bases each). Germline CDR1 GTSNPN, CDR2 SVGIG (reference sequence). The CDR3 is made up of 11 amino acids. CDR3: CARGSSYEQYF. In DNA form, the CDR3 reads TGTGCACGGGGCAGTTCCTACGAGCAGTACTTC.

This clone qualifies as medium-sized (0.01 to 0.1%). The V and J genes are TRBV6-6 and TRBJ2-7, with 11 bases that match TRBD2. This CDR3 is 19 amino acids long. J gave up 0 bases and V 2 bases, and 12 bases lay outside the gene matches. Germline V gene lookup returns CDR1 MNHNY and CDR2 SVGAGI (reference sequence). The CDR3 here is CASSYVTSGIGITSYEQYF. The CDR3 nucleotides are TGTGCCAGCAGTTACGTGACTAGCGGGATCGGTATCACCTCCTACGAGCAGTACTTC.

This clone was seen ten or more times. The V call is TRBV6-1, the J call TRBJ1-1; the D is unclear. Trimming shortened V by 6 bases and J by 4 bases, and 12 bases separated the two germline ends. The germline gives CDR1 MNHNS, CDR2 SASEGT. CDR3 length: 13 residues. The CDR3 nucleotides are TGTGCCAGCAGACTAGGGCCGCTCACTGAAGCTTTCTTT. Protein: CASRLGPLTEAFF.

This clone came up many times. The chain joins TRBV30 to TRBJ1-5; D gene ambiguous. Germline lookup yields CDR1 GTSNPN and CDR2 SVGIG (reference sequence). The CDR3 loop spans 12 amino acids. Trimming cost V 4 bases and J 0 bases, with 4 bases left between them. CDR3 bases: TGTGCCTGGAAATATAGCAATCAGCCCCAGCATTTT. This translates into CAWKYSNQPQHF.